The 13 T cell receptor beta chains listed next were all sequenced from one sample in a study of T-cell reconstitution after alpha-beta-depleted transplantation in children. A library of TCRbeta sequences, prepared with unique molecular identifiers, was generated. MiXCR, applied by TCRdb to the PCR reads, yields one record per CDR3 protein. The table shows more than 400,000 distinct CDR3 sequences, with around two fifths occurring only once. Sequences were derived from PBMCs, sampled before TCRalphabeta/CD19-depleted stem cell transplant. Every receptor here comes from a girl aged 2-9 years with aplastic anemia, due to receive a stem cell transplant.

The sample holds many counts of this clonotype. The chain uses TRBV6-4 and TRBJ2-2, with D uncertain. The CDR3 has 16 residues. The germline CDR1 and CDR2 sequences are MRHNA and SNTAGT. V was clipped by 10 bases and J by 1 base, with 19 bases between them. This CDR3 reads CATDTLCRENTGELFF. CDR3 nucleotide sequence: TGTGCCACCGACACCCTTTGTAGGGAGAACACCGGGGAGCTGTTTTTT.

V gene TRBV20-1 combines with J gene TRBJ2-5; 9 bases fit TRBD1. The CDR3 loop spans 15 amino acids. After removal of 6 bases from V and 4 bases from J, the junction contained 12 bases not matched to a gene. Germline V lookup: CDR1 DFQATT, CDR2 SNEGSKA (reference sequence). CDR3 loop: CSASKQGAIRETQYF. As DNA, the CDR3 is TGCAGTGCGTCGAAACAGGGGGCTATACGAGAGACCCAGTACTTC.

This clonotype has ten or more counts. The chain carries TRBV10-3 and TRBJ2-5; 10 bases align to TRBD2. The junction had 3 bases not matched to a gene; V was cut back by 3 bases and J by 5 bases. Germline CDR1 is ENHRY and CDR2 is SYGVKD. The CDR3 has 14 residues. The CDR3 nucleotides are TGTGCCATCAGTGATCTAGCGGGAGAGGAGACCCAGTACTTC. This gives the protein CAISDLAGEETQYF.

V usage is TRBV18 and J usage is TRBJ2-1; D is uncertain. Germline assignment: CDR1 KGHSH and CDR2 LQKENI. Trimming took off 2 bases at V and 10 bases at J, with 12 bases between the two ends. The CDR3 consists of 13 residues. The CDR3 DNA is TGTGCCAGCTCACCAGGTGCCTGGGTCGAGCAGTTCTTC. Its translation is CASSPGAWVEQFF.

The V call is TRBV15, the J call TRBJ2-1, with D perhaps matching TRBD1 (6 bases). The CDR3 sequence is 16 residues long. Germline V gives CDR1 LNHNV, CDR2 YYDKDF (reference sequence). V lost 3 bases and J lost 2, with 14 bases in between. This CDR3 is CATSRVQGQAYNEQFF. In DNA form, the CDR3 reads TGTGCCACCAGCAGGGTGCAGGGGCAGGCCTACAATGAGCAGTTCTTC.

This clonotype was counted only a few times. This chain connects TRBV29-1 to TRBJ2-5; D call uncertain. Germline CDR1 reads SQVTM; CDR2 reads ANQGSEA. V lost 1 base, J lost 4 bases, and 13 bases lay in between. The CDR3 consists of 14 residues. The CDR3 DNA sequence: TGCAGCGTTGAAGGTTGGGAAAACAGAGAGACCCAGTACTTC. Its protein is CSVEGWENRETQYF. The whole variable domain, remainder taken from reference TRBV29-1 and TRBJ2-5, is SAVISQKPSRDICQRGTSLTIQCQVDSQVTMMFWYRQQPGQSLTLIATANQGSEATYESGFVIDKFPISRPNLTFSTLTVSNMSPEDSSIYLCSVEGWENRETQYFGPGTRLLVL.

The chain employs TRBV20-1 and TRBJ2-2; TRBD1 agrees at 9 bases. The CDR3 has 13 residues. With 6 bases clipped from V and 7 bases from J, the junction kept 6 bases outside the gene matches. Germline assignment: CDR1 DFQATT and CDR2 SNEGSKA (reference sequence). Written as DNA, the CDR3 is TGCAGTGCCAGGGACAGGGATGTCGGGGAGCTGTTTTTT. As protein: CSARDRDVGELFF.

This clonotype was seen just once. The chain recombines TRBV5-1 with TRBJ2-7, with TRBD2 matching 9 bases. Trimming cost V 1 base and J 4 bases; bases outside gene matches: 9. In germline, CDR1 is SGHRS, CDR2 YFSETQ. The length of the CDR3 is 16 residues. The DNA for the CDR3 is TGCGCCAGCAGCTTGCAAGGCGGGAGGGCCCTATACGAGCAGTACTTC. This codes for CASSLQGGRALYEQYF. The full variable domain, completed using reference TRBV5-1 and TRBJ2-7, is KAGVTQTPRYLIKTRGQQVTLSCSPISGHRSVSWYQQTPGQGLQFLFEYFSETQRNKGNFPGRFSGRQFSNSRSEMNVSTLELGDSALYLCASSLQGGRALYEQYFGPGTRLTVT.

This chain links TRBV6-1 with TRBJ2-7; TRBD1 matches at 7 bases. The CDR3 covers 14 residues. From germline, CDR1 is MNHNS and CDR2 SASEGT. The V segment lost 4 bases and the J segment 1 base; nucleotides outside the gene matches: 4. CDR3 bases: TGTGCCAGCAGTGTAACAGGGGATTCCTACGAGCAGTACTTC. Translating gives CASSVTGDSYEQYF.

This rearrangement joins TRBV12-3 or TRBV12-4 to TRBJ2-1; TRBD2 agrees at 8 bases. This CDR3 region has 15 residues. V trimming: 6 bases; J trimming: 6 bases; junction bases outside the gene matches: 10. This chain's CDR3 is CASSQSGRRGNEQFF. In DNA form, the CDR3 reads TGTGCCAGCAGCCAGAGCGGGAGAAGAGGCAATGAGCAGTTCTTC.

The chain couples TRBV28 to TRBJ1-2; D ambiguous. The V gene's germline CDR1 is MDHEN and CDR2 SYDVKM. Trimming pared 4 bases from V and 13 bases from J, leaving 16 bases between. The CDR3 is made up of 12 amino acids. Here the CDR3 DNA reads TGTGCCAGCAGTTCCACGAGCATCCGGACCACCTTC. This sequence encodes CASSSTSIRTTF.

This clonotype was picked up many times. This chain joins TRBV11-2 and TRBJ2-1; 9 bases align to TRBD2. Trimming removed 4 bases from V and 1 base from J; junction bases left unmatched: 5. CDR1 and CDR2 from the germline V gene are SGHAT and FQNNGV. The length of the CDR3 is 16 residues. The DNA for the CDR3 is TGTGCCAGCAGCTGGACTAGCGCCGCGTCCTACAATGAGCAGTTCTTC. Its translation is CASSWTSAASYNEQFF.

This clonotype showed up many times. V is TRBV28 and J is TRBJ2-3, with 7 bases lining up with TRBD2. Trimming removed 5 bases from V and 1 base from J; junction bases left unmatched: 18. In germline, CDR1 is MDHEN, CDR2 SYDVKM. The CDR3 is 19 residues long. CDR3 protein: CASSDRFWGLRRGTDTQYF. CDR3 bases: TGTGCCAGCAGTGACCGTTTCTGGGGACTACGCAGGGGCACAGATACGCAGTATTTT.